This is a list of T cell receptor beta chains from one sample in a study of blood T cell repertoires in COVID-19. Clones were read by immunoSEQ multiplex PCR, and TCRdb kept only the in-frame ones, dropping some. The sample holds a few hundred thousand clones, 70% to 90% seen once. The sequencing input was PBMCs or T cells enriched from blood (not recorded which). These TCRs come from a woman aged 40-49 years who had recovered from COVID-19. The CDR3 runs from the conserved cysteine through the conserved F or W. A D gene is named only where the DNA matches it firmly. The size of a clone is reported for some rows only, either as once, few or many, or as a class for expanded clones.

d_gene: .
v_gene: TRBV21-1
j_gene: TRBJ1-2
abundance: .
CDR3aa: CASSKELNNKAANYGYTF
CDR3nt: TGTGCCAGCAGCAAAGAATTGAATAATAAGGCGGCTAACTATGGCTACACCTTC

d_gene: TRBD2
v_gene: TRBV5-5
j_gene: TRBJ2-1
abundance: .
CDR3aa: CASSLTSGGYNEQFF
CDR3nt: TGTGCCAGCAGCTTGACTAGCGGAGGGTACAATGAGCAGTTCTTC

d_gene: TRBD2
v_gene: TRBV2
j_gene: TRBJ2-7
abundance: .
CDR3aa: CASRSGTSALFVYEQYF
CDR3nt: TGTGCCAGCAGATCCGGGACTAGCGCCTTGTTCGTATACGAGCAGTACTTC

d_gene: TRBD1
v_gene: TRBV27
j_gene: TRBJ2-7
abundance: once
CDR3aa: CASSIRQGTGEQYF
CDR3nt: TGTGCCAGCAGTATACGACAGGGGACGGGCGAGCAGTACTTC

d_gene: .
v_gene: TRBV12-5
j_gene: TRBJ1-2
abundance: .
CDR3aa: CASAKQQGAPILGGYTF
CDR3nt: TGTGCTAGTGCCAAACAACAGGGTGCACCTATTTTGGGTGGCTACACCTTC

d_gene: TRBD2
v_gene: TRBV9
j_gene: TRBJ2-7
abundance: once
CDR3aa: CASSVGGAGGSYEQYF
CDR3nt: TGTGCCAGCAGCGTAGGTGGAGCGGGAGGTTCCTACGAGCAGTACTTC

d_gene: TRBD2
v_gene: TRBV7-2
j_gene: TRBJ2-5
abundance: once
CDR3aa: CASSLGASGSVETQYF
CDR3nt: TGTGCCAGCAGCTTAGGGGCTAGCGGGAGCGTGGAGACCCAGTACTTC

d_gene: TRBD1
v_gene: TRBV4-1
j_gene: TRBJ1-2
abundance: .
CDR3aa: CASSQDGTGYGYTF
CDR3nt: TGCGCCAGCAGCCAAGATGGGACAGGCTATGGCTACACCTTC

d_gene: .
v_gene: TRBV4-1
j_gene: TRBJ1-4
abundance: .
CDR3aa: CASSGRDTSNEKLFF
CDR3nt: TGCGCCAGCAGCGGCCGGGACACCAGTAATGAAAAACTGTTTTTT

d_gene: TRBD2
v_gene: TRBV2
j_gene: TRBJ2-7
abundance: .
CDR3aa: CASSESLAGEWF
CDR3nt: TGTGCCAGCAGTGAAAGCCTAGCGGGAGAATGGTTC

d_gene: TRBD1
v_gene: TRBV11-2
j_gene: TRBJ1-1
abundance: .
CDR3aa: CASSLGRQGAREAFF
CDR3nt: TGTGCCAGCAGCTTAGGCCGACAGGGGGCGAGGGAAGCTTTCTTT

d_gene: .
v_gene: TRBV19
j_gene: TRBJ1-5
abundance: .
CDR3aa: CASSPQGYIRPQHF
CDR3nt: TGTGCCAGTAGTCCGCAGGGGTACATTAGGCCCCAGCATTTT

d_gene: TRBD1
v_gene: TRBV11-2
j_gene: TRBJ1-1
abundance: few
CDR3aa: CASSYGQGTAFF
CDR3nt: TGTGCCAGCAGCTACGGACAGGGAACAGCTTTCTTT

d_gene: .
v_gene: TRBV25-1
j_gene: TRBJ2-7
abundance: .
CDR3aa: CASSDMPGTYEQYF
CDR3nt: TGTGCCAGCAGTGATATGCCAGGAACCTACGAGCAGTACTTC

d_gene: .
v_gene: TRBV29-1
j_gene: TRBJ1-1
abundance: .
CDR3aa: CSVATRRNTEAFF
CDR3nt: TGCAGCGTTGCGACACGACGGAACACTGAAGCTTTCTTT

d_gene: .
v_gene: TRBV23-1
j_gene: TRBJ2-4
abundance: once
CDR3aa: CASSQDMDLAKNIQYF
CDR3nt: TGCGCCAGCAGTCAAGACATGGATCTAGCCAAAAACATTCAGTACTTC

d_gene: TRBD1
v_gene: TRBV29-1
j_gene: TRBJ2-3
abundance: .
CDR3aa: CSVERGRADTQYF
CDR3nt: TGCAGCGTTGAAAGGGGGCGGGCAGATACGCAGTATTTT

d_gene: .
v_gene: TRBV19
j_gene: TRBJ1-2
abundance: once
CDR3aa: CASSITDHGYTF
CDR3nt: TGTGCCAGTAGTATCACAGACCATGGCTACACCTTC

d_gene: .
v_gene: TRBV3-1/TRBV3-2
j_gene: TRBJ2-7
abundance: .
CDR3aa: CASGRGSEQYF
CDR3nt: TGTGCCTCTGGGAGAGGTAGCGAGCAGTACTTC

d_gene: .
v_gene: TRBV2
j_gene: TRBJ2-3
abundance: .
CDR3aa: CASSEDRDTDTQYF
CDR3nt: TGTGCCAGCAGTGAAGACAGAGACACAGATACGCAGTATTTT

d_gene: .
v_gene: TRBV12-3/TRBV12-4
j_gene: TRBJ1-5
abundance: .
CDR3aa: CASNGGNQPQHF
CDR3nt: TGTGCCAGCAATGGGGGGAATCAGCCCCAGCATTTT

d_gene: .
v_gene: TRBV7-9
j_gene: TRBJ2-7
abundance: .
CDR3aa: CASSLAHGQKSYEQYF
CDR3nt: TGTGCCAGCAGCTTAGCGCACGGACAGAAATCCTACGAGCAGTACTTC

d_gene: .
v_gene: TRBV4-2
j_gene: TRBJ1-2
abundance: once
CDR3aa: CASSQERERGRGYTF
CDR3nt: TGTGCCAGCAGCCAAGAACGGGAGCGCGGTCGGGGCTACACCTTC

d_gene: TRBD1
v_gene: TRBV24-1
j_gene: TRBJ2-1
abundance: .
CDR3aa: CATSETGTGGKQFF
CDR3nt: TGTGCCACCAGTGAGACTGGGACAGGGGGCAAGCAGTTCTTC

d_gene: TRBD1
v_gene: TRBV19
j_gene: TRBJ1-1
abundance: .
CDR3aa: CASSLGVVRGRNTEAFF
CDR3nt: TGTGCCAGTAGTTTGGGAGTTGTCAGGGGGCGAAACACTGAAGCTTTCTTT

d_gene: .
v_gene: TRBV5-1
j_gene: TRBJ1-2
abundance: .
CDR3aa: CASSLESVNYGYTF
CDR3nt: TGCGCCAGCAGCTTGGAATCGGTTAACTATGGCTACACCTTC

d_gene: .
v_gene: TRBV7-8
j_gene: TRBJ2-7
abundance: .
CDR3aa: CASSRTRRSSYEQYF
CDR3nt: TGTGCCAGCAGCCGTACCCGGCGGAGCTCCTACGAGCAGTACTTC

d_gene: TRBD1
v_gene: TRBV6-5
j_gene: TRBJ1-1
abundance: .
CDR3aa: CASSLGTDTEAFF
CDR3nt: TGTGCCAGCAGCCTAGGGACAGACACTGAAGCTTTCTTT

d_gene: TRBD2
v_gene: TRBV5-4
j_gene: TRBJ2-1
abundance: .
CDR3aa: CASSFWGEGLFYNEQFF
CDR3nt: TGTGCCAGCAGCTTTTGGGGGGAGGGCCTTTTCTACAATGAGCAGTTCTTC

d_gene: TRBD2
v_gene: TRBV6-2/TRBV6-3
j_gene: TRBJ2-1
abundance: .
CDR3aa: CASSTGTSGRSVYNEQFF
CDR3nt: TGTGCCAGCAGTACGGGGACTAGCGGGAGATCGGTCTACAATGAGCAGTTCTTC

d_gene: .
v_gene: TRBV10-1
j_gene: TRBJ2-2
abundance: few
CDR3aa: CASSEEINTGELFF
CDR3nt: TGCGCCAGCAGTGAGGAGATAAACACCGGGGAGCTGTTTTTT

d_gene: .
v_gene: TRBV14
j_gene: TRBJ1-2
abundance: .
CDR3aa: CASSQRIIHGYTF
CDR3nt: TGTGCCAGCAGCCAGAGGATTATCCATGGCTACACCTTC

d_gene: .
v_gene: TRBV10-3
j_gene: TRBJ1-5
abundance: .
CDR3aa: CAISAEGRRRDQPQHF
CDR3nt: TGTGCCATCAGTGCAGAGGGGAGAAGGAGGGATCAGCCCCAGCATTTT

d_gene: TRBD1
v_gene: TRBV12-3/TRBV12-4
j_gene: TRBJ1-1
abundance: .
CDR3aa: CASSSPGGTEAFF
CDR3nt: TGTGCCAGCAGTTCCCCAGGGGGCACTGAAGCTTTCTTT

d_gene: .
v_gene: TRBV7-9
j_gene: TRBJ1-1
abundance: .
CDR3aa: CASSSTASTPLTRAFF
CDR3nt: TGTGCCAGCAGCAGCACAGCTAGCACTCCCTTAACGCGAGCTTTCTTT

d_gene: .
v_gene: TRBV21-1
j_gene: TRBJ1-4
abundance: once
CDR3aa: CASNTGGQQATNEKLFF
CDR3nt: TGTGCCAGCAACACCGGCGGACAGCAAGCAACTAATGAAAAACTGTTTTTT

d_gene: .
v_gene: TRBV19
j_gene: TRBJ2-1
abundance: .
CDR3aa: CASSMAGVSPYNEQFF
CDR3nt: TGTGCCAGTAGTATGGCCGGGGTTAGTCCCTACAATGAGCAGTTCTTC

d_gene: TRBD1
v_gene: TRBV11-2
j_gene: TRBJ2-5
abundance: .
CDR3aa: CASSLGGTEQETQYF
CDR3nt: TGTGCCAGCAGCTTAGGGGGGACAGAGCAAGAGACCCAGTACTTC

d_gene: TRBD2
v_gene: TRBV7-6
j_gene: TRBJ2-2
abundance: many
CDR3aa: CASSLLAGDENTGELFF
CDR3nt: TGTGCCAGCAGCCTACTAGCGGGAGATGAGAACACCGGGGAGCTGTTTTTT

d_gene: .
v_gene: TRBV5-1
j_gene: TRBJ2-1
abundance: once
CDR3aa: CASSLALSVNEQFF
CDR3nt: TGCGCCAGCAGCTTGGCACTATCGGTCAATGAGCAGTTCTTC

d_gene: .
v_gene: TRBV15
j_gene: TRBJ1-5
abundance: .
CDR3aa: CATSRSYSNQPQHF
CDR3nt: TGTGCCACCAGCAGGTCGTATAGCAATCAGCCCCAGCATTTT

d_gene: TRBD1
v_gene: TRBV19
j_gene: TRBJ1-2
abundance: .
CDR3aa: CASSGRDRLHGYTF
CDR3nt: TGTGCCAGTAGTGGAAGGGACAGGCTACATGGCTACACCTTC

d_gene: TRBD1
v_gene: TRBV4-3
j_gene: TRBJ1-1
abundance: .
CDR3aa: CASSQAPQGARDTEAFF
CDR3nt: TGCGCCAGCAGCCAAGCACCCCAGGGGGCGCGGGACACTGAAGCTTTCTTT

d_gene: .
v_gene: TRBV13
j_gene: TRBJ1-1
abundance: .
CDR3aa: CASSQAPAAQAFF
CDR3nt: TGTGCCAGCAGCCAAGCCCCGGCGGCCCAAGCTTTCTTT

d_gene: .
v_gene: TRBV6-5
j_gene: TRBJ1-1
abundance: .
CDR3aa: CASIPGKGRNTEAFF
CDR3nt: TGTGCCAGCATCCCAGGGAAGGGAAGGAACACTGAAGCTTTCTTT

d_gene: TRBD2
v_gene: TRBV2
j_gene: TRBJ2-2
abundance: once
CDR3aa: CASTWTSGRRGELFF
CDR3nt: TGTGCCAGCACCTGGACTAGCGGGAGGAGGGGGGAGCTGTTTTTT

d_gene: .
v_gene: TRBV5-1
j_gene: TRBJ1-1
abundance: once
CDR3aa: CASSFLTAENTEAFF
CDR3nt: TGCGCCAGCAGCTTCCTAACAGCGGAAAACACTGAAGCTTTCTTT

d_gene: .
v_gene: TRBV5-1
j_gene: TRBJ2-7
abundance: .
CDR3aa: CASSRRDFTYEQYF
CDR3nt: TGCGCCAGCAGCCGCCGGGACTTTACCTACGAGCAGTACTTC

d_gene: .
v_gene: TRBV5-4
j_gene: TRBJ2-4
abundance: .
CDR3aa: CASSLGQSLAKNIQYF
CDR3nt: TGTGCCAGCAGCTTAGGACAGTCACTAGCCAAAAACATTCAGTACTTC

d_gene: TRBD2
v_gene: TRBV15
j_gene: TRBJ2-1
abundance: .
CDR3aa: CATSRTGLDGYNEQFF
CDR3nt: TGTGCCACCAGCAGAACGGGACTAGACGGCTACAATGAGCAGTTCTTC

d_gene: .
v_gene: TRBV7-2
j_gene: TRBJ1-2
abundance: few
CDR3aa: CASSLQTVTNYGYTF
CDR3nt: TGTGCCAGCAGCTTACAGACAGTAACCAACTATGGCTACACCTTC